The present entry profiles one T cell receptor (beta chain) with its context. The entry originates in a study of beta chain features in type 1 diabetes. Every isolated RNA sample was fully reverse transcribed, so sequencing captured expressed TCRB transcripts. Sequencing was performed with immunoSEQ multiplex PCR; in TCRdb, only in-frame clones are kept and a portion is missing. The repertoire holds hundreds of thousands of clones, with 25% to 35% as singletons. Germline V gene data show CDR1 as SGHTA and CDR2 as FQGNSA. Trimming cost V 1 base and J 1 base, with 8 bases left between them. The CDR3 spans 15 residues. Purity exceeding 95% was reached by all sorted populations.

The sequence was collected from a man younger than 35 in good health. Specimen: naive CD4+ T cells from blood. The chain carries TRBV7-2 and TRBJ2-1; D remains ambiguous. The CDR3, as DNA: TGTGCCAGCAGCTTAGGTGGGATTTCCTACAATGAGCAGTTCTTC. Protein: CASSLGGISYNEQFF.